This TCR beta chain derives from a study of blood T cell repertoires in COVID-19. Turning to the study itself: Samples taken during acute and convalescent COVID-19 were collected in the United States, Italy and Spain. The analysed material was cDNA or gDNA that came from T cells, B-cell-depleted T cells, or PBMCs.

Germline V lookup: CDR1 SGHAT, CDR2 FQNNGV. The V segment lost 4 bases and the J segment 0 bases; nucleotides outside the gene matches: 7. The CDR3 runs 18 residues. Assay used: immunoSEQ multiplex PCR; TCRdb lists only in-frame clones, some missing. The sample has tens of thousands of clones; 75% to 95% are singletons. This sequence was found in a man between 65 and 85 years old with active COVID-19. The chain links TRBV11-2 to TRBJ2-6; 9 positions match TRBD1. Sequenced sample: peripheral blood. The DNA for the CDR3 is TGTGCCAGCAGCTCGCCGACAGGGGGTAGCTCTGGGGCCAACGTCCTGACTTTC. Protein sequence: CASSSPTGGSSGANVLTF.